This TCR beta chain emerged from a study of CD8 T cells in ankylosing spondylitis. The study's findings and limits: Reported data indicate significant enrichment of disease-linked clones within matched ankylosing spondylitis synovial fluid. A motif of 7 to 9 highly homologous TCR beta variants was seen as apparently characteristic of ankylosing spondylitis blood. Reports of some motif variants in reactive arthritis synovial fluid and blood predate this one. CD8+ cells made up the disease-linked clones, which were relatively rare in peripheral blood.

This clonotype was observed a handful of times. Antigen specificity is unknown. This CDR3 is 13 amino acids long. The V gene lost 6 bases and the J gene lost 0 bases, with 9 bases spanning the gap. A quantitative 5'-RACE method, one with molecular barcodes, was used to make TCR beta libraries. TCRdb reanalysed the 5' RACE reads using MiXCR and keeps one entry per CDR3 protein. The sample consists of approximately 400,000 distinct CDR3 sequences, roughly 15% of them appearing once. The clonotype originates from a male donor with ankylosing spondylitis. The chain links TRBV12-3 or TRBV12-4 to TRBJ2-7, with D tentatively TRBD1 (6 bases). Material: blood, either unsorted or a sorted T cell fraction (not recorded which). The CDR3 coding sequence is TGTGCCAGCAGAAAGGACAGCTCCTACGAGCAGTACTTC. Translated: CASRKDSSYEQYF.